This T cell receptor (beta chain) was sequenced for a study of T cells after posttransplantation cyclophosphamide. Study outcomes and limitations: TRB overlap between skin or GI tissue T cells and blood was limited. TRB clonality was highly associated with recipient CMV seropositivity and reactivation. Donor-recipient repertoire similarity was low at 1-2 months, rising over year one.

Method: immunoSEQ multiplex PCR; TCRdb's copy keeps in-frame clones and lacks some. The sample has 23,000 or so clones, none seen only once. The sample holds many counts of this clone. What it recognizes is unknown. The germline V gene has CDR1 LGHNA and CDR2 YSLEER. This CDR3 comprises 13 residues. V was cut by 5 bases and J by 1 base, with 6 bases left in between. The related graft donor's blood sample was taken on the day of bone marrow donation. V and J are TRBV4-3 and TRBJ1-3; D is unresolved. Material for sequencing was PBMCs. The TCR sequence derives from a woman aged 60-75 years in good health, CMV-negative, and a related stem cell transplant donor. CDR3 amino acids: CASSVSSGNTIYF. The CDR3 DNA reads as TGCGCCAGCAGCGTCAGTTCTGGAAACACCATATATTTT.